The 18 T cell receptor beta chains in this list originate from one sample, sequenced in a study of blood T cells in healthy people across ages. A second PCR of about 6 to 11 cycles used a sample-barcoded 5' primer and a J-beta primer mix. Via MiXCR, TCRdb re-called the 5' RACE reads, giving one row per CDR3 protein. The sample yields approximately 790,000 distinct CDR3 sequences, around 62% seen once. Sequencing was done on a sample of blood. These TCRs come from a man aged 25-45 years in good health.

This clonotype occurred a few times. The chain carries TRBV7-2 and TRBJ2-7, with D tentatively TRBD2 (6 bases). In germline, CDR1 is SGHTA, CDR2 FQGNSA. Trimming stripped 3 bases from V and 2 bases from J, with 11 bases between. The length of the CDR3 is 14 residues. CDR3 nucleotides: TGTGCCAGCAGCTTTGATAGCGGAACCTACGAGCAGTACTTC. Amino acids: CASSFDSGTYEQYF. The full variable domain, its missing parts supplied by reference TRBV7-2 and TRBJ2-7, is GAGVSQSPSNKVTEKGKDVELRCDPISGHTALYWYRQSLGQGLEFLIYFQGNSAPDKSGLPSDRFSAERTGGSVSTLTIQRTQQEDSAVYLCASSFDSGTYEQYFGPGTRLTVT.

The chain has TRBV12-3 or TRBV12-4 and TRBJ2-2; TRBD2 aligns across 7 bases. The CDR3 is 14 amino acids. V shed 8 bases and J 3 bases; nucleotides not matched to a gene: 6. In nucleotides, the CDR3 is TGTGCCAGCGCACTAGCGATGTACACCGGGGAGCTGTTTTTT. It yields the protein CASALAMYTGELFF.

The genes are TRBV5-1 and TRBJ2-1; D is unclear. The DNA end lines up better with TRBJ2-7; the J call may be wrong. This CDR3 is 17 amino acids long. Germline V gene sequence: CDR1 SGHRS, CDR2 YFSETQ. CDR3 sequence: CASSLGGAQGSYNEQYF. The CDR3 nucleotides are TGCGCCAGCAGCTTGGGTGGTGCCCAAGGGTCCTACAATGAGCAGTACTTC.

This clonotype came up many times. The V gene is TRBV4-2, the J gene TRBJ2-6; TRBD2 aligns across 15 bases. The CDR3 is 20 residues long. V shed 2 bases, J shed 0 bases, and the junction held 5 bases outside the gene matches. CDR1 is LGHNA and CDR2 is YNFKEQ in the germline V gene. The CDR3 loop reads CASSQPGLAGGSSGANVLTF. CDR3 coding DNA: TGTGCCAGCAGCCAACCGGGACTAGCGGGGGGTTCCTCTGGGGCCAACGTCCTGACTTTC.

In this sample, this clonotype turned up a few times. The rearrangement joins TRBV24-1 to TRBJ2-5, with D perhaps matching TRBD1 (6 bases). The V gene's germline CDR1 is KGHDR and CDR2 SFDVKD. V was pared by 9 bases and J by 0 bases, with 10 bases between. This CDR3 has 13 residues. CDR3 in DNA: TGTGCCACCTCACGGGACAACCAAGAGACCCAGTACTTC. Its translation: CATSRDNQETQYF.

The V and J genes are TRBV4-2 and TRBJ1-6; no definite D call. Trimming pared 2 bases from V and 9 bases from J, leaving 17 bases between. Germline assignment: CDR1 LGHNA and CDR2 YNFKEQ. The CDR3 loop spans 16 amino acids. CDR3 region: CASSQSLGLLSSPLHF. The CDR3 DNA reads as TGTGCCAGCAGCCAAAGTTTGGGGTTGTTGAGTTCACCCCTCCACTTT.

The V gene is TRBV6-5, the J gene TRBJ2-6; D may be TRBD2 (5 bases). This CDR3 region has 14 residues. Trimming cost V 2 bases and J 12 bases, with 14 bases left between them. The germline CDR1 and CDR2 sequences are MNHEY and SVGAGI. Written as DNA, the CDR3 is TGTGCCAGCAGTTACCTGAGGGCCACGGGCGTCCTGACTTTC. This translates into CASSYLRATGVLTF.

CDR3 region: CASSQEQGFSPLHF. The CDR3 DNA follows: TGCGCCAGCAGCCAAGAGCAGGGTTTTTCACCCCTCCACTTT. The J gene is TRBJ1-6, the V gene TRBV4-3; D perhaps matches TRBD1 (5 bases). Looked up from germline, CDR1 is LGHNA and CDR2 is YSLEER. Trimming shortened V by 0 bases and J by 9 bases, and 9 bases separated the two germline ends. The CDR3 consists of 14 residues.

CDR3 sequence (DNA): TGCAGCGTAGCCGGGACTAGGCCCTCCCAAGAGACCCAGTACTTC. Its protein is CSVAGTRPSQETQYF. The chain carries TRBV29-1 and TRBJ2-5; 8 bases match TRBD2. The CDR3 has 15 residues. Germline V gives CDR1 SQVTM, CDR2 ANQGSEA. After removal of 6 bases from V and 1 base from J, the junction contained 10 bases not matched to a gene. The variable domain in full, with the rest retrieved from reference TRBV29-1 and TRBJ2-5, is SAVISQKPSRDICQRGTSLTIQCQVDSQVTMMFWYRQQPGQSLTLIATANQGSEATYESGFVIDKFPISRPNLTFSTLTVSNMSPEDSSIYLCSVAGTRPSQETQYFGPGTRLLVL.

The chain recombines TRBV28 with TRBJ2-1; TRBD1 might be the D (5 bases). CDR1 is MDHEN and CDR2 is SYDVKM in the germline V gene. This CDR3 region has 15 residues. Deletions cut 2 bases from V and 5 bases from J, with 13 bases between. DNA for the CDR3: TGTGCCAGCAGTTTAGGGCGGACACGAAACAATGAGCAGTTCTTC. Protein: CASSLGRTRNNEQFF.

This chain links TRBV7-9 with TRBJ2-1; D remains ambiguous. Trimming left V 1 base short and J 6 bases short, with 4 bases between. CDR1 and CDR2 (germline): SEHNR, FQNEAQ (reference sequence). This CDR3 region has 12 residues. The CDR3 sequence is CASSLEINEQFF. CDR3 in DNA: TGTGCCAGCAGCTTAGAGATCAATGAGCAGTTCTTC.

The chain is built from TRBV6-5 and TRBJ1-6; tentatively, D is TRBD1 (6 bases). Trimming stripped 5 bases from V and 10 bases from J, with 12 bases between. Germline V gene data show CDR1 as MNHEY and CDR2 as SVGAGI. This CDR3 has 13 residues. CDR3 loop: CASSGQRQSPLHF. CDR3 nucleotide sequence: TGTGCCAGCAGTGGACAGCGTCAGTCACCCCTCCACTTT.

This clonotype was observed a handful of times. The genes are TRBV4-3 and TRBJ2-1; 10 bases fit TRBD2. The V gene's germline CDR1 is LGHNA and CDR2 YSLEER. This CDR3 is built from 17 residues. J gave up 4 bases and V 0 bases, and 6 bases lay outside the gene matches. This CDR3 is CASSQDPSGGFYNEQFF. CDR3 DNA: TGCGCCAGCAGCCAAGACCCTAGCGGGGGTTTTTACAATGAGCAGTTCTTC.

This chain connects TRBV28 to TRBJ2-5; TRBD1 might be the D (6 bases). This CDR3 spans 18 amino acids. Germline loops: CDR1 MDHEN, CDR2 SYDVKM. V shed 6 bases and J shed 0 bases, with 23 bases lying between them. CDR3 residues: CASSRGGRQEGYQETQYF. CDR3 DNA sequence: TGTGCCAGCAGCCGAGGGGGAAGACAGGAAGGCTACCAAGAGACCCAGTACTTC.

This clonotype has just a few counts. J is TRBJ1-2 and V is TRBV27; tentatively, D is TRBD1 (5 bases). The CDR3 is 13 amino acids. V lost 5 bases and J 7 bases, leaving 14 bases between the germline ends. CDR1 is MNHEY and CDR2 is SMNVEV in the germline V gene (reference sequence). This chain's CDR3 is CASSPGKYGGYTF. CDR3 nucleotides: TGTGCCAGCAGTCCAGGGAAATACGGTGGCTACACCTTC.

This clonotype was counted only a few times. The chain carries TRBV12-3 or TRBV12-4 and TRBJ2-5; tentative D call: TRBD2 (5 bases). This CDR3 comprises 17 residues. V shed 5 bases and J shed 2 bases, with 21 bases lying between them. CDR3 DNA sequence: TGTGCCAGCAGTCCCCCCCTGAGAGGGATGCGACAAGAGACCCAGTACTTC. It translates to CASSPPLRGMRQETQYF.

The V call is TRBV6-6, the J call TRBJ2-1, with D possibly called TRBD1 or TRBD2 (5 bases each). The CDR3 extends over 16 amino acids. The V gene lost 0 bases and the J gene lost 2 bases, with 11 bases spanning the gap. Germline values: CDR1 MNHNY, CDR2 SVGAGI (reference sequence). The CDR3 DNA follows: TGTGCCAGCAGTTACTCTTCGGGGCTTACCTACAATGAGCAGTTCTTC. It codes for CASSYSSGLTYNEQFF.

The chain is built from TRBV7-6 and TRBJ2-7, with D uncertain. The V gene lost 1 base and the J gene lost 2 bases, with 6 bases spanning the gap. This CDR3 region has 13 residues. In germline, CDR1 is SGHVS, CDR2 FNYEAQ. CDR3 protein: CASSLERAYEQYF. The CDR3 DNA reads TGTGCCAGCAGCTTAGAGAGAGCCTACGAGCAGTACTTC.